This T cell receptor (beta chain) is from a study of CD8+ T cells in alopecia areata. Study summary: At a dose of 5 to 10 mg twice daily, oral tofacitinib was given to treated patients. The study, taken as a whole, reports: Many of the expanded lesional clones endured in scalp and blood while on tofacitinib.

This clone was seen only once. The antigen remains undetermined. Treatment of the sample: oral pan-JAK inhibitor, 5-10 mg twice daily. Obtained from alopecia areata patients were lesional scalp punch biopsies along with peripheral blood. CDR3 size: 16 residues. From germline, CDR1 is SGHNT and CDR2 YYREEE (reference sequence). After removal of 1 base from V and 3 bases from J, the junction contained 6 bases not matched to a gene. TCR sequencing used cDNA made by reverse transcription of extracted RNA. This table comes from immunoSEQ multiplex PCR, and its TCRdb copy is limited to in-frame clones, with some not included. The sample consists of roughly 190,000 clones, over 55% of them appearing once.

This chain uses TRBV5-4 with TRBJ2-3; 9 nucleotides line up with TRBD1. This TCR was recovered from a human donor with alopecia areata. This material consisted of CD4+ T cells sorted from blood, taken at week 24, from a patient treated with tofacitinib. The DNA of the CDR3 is TGTGCCAGCAGCTTGTACGGACAGGGGCGAACAGATACGCAGTATTTT. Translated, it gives CASSLYGQGRTDTQYF.